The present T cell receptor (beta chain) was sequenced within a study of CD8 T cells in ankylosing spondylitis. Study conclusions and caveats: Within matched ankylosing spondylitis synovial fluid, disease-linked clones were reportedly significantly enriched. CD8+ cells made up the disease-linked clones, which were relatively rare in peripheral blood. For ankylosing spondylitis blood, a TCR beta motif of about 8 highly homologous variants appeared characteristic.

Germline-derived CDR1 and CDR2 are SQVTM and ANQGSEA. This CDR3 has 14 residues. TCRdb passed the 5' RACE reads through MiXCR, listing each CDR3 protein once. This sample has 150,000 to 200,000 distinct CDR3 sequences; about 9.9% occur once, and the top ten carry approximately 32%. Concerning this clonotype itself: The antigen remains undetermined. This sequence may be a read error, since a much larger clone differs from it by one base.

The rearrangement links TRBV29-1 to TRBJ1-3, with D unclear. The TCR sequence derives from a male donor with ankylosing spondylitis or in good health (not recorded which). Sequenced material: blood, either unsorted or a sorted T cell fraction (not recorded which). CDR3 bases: TGCAGCGTTGAAGAGGCTGGGTCTGGAAACACCACATATTTT. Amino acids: CSVEEAGSGNTTYF.